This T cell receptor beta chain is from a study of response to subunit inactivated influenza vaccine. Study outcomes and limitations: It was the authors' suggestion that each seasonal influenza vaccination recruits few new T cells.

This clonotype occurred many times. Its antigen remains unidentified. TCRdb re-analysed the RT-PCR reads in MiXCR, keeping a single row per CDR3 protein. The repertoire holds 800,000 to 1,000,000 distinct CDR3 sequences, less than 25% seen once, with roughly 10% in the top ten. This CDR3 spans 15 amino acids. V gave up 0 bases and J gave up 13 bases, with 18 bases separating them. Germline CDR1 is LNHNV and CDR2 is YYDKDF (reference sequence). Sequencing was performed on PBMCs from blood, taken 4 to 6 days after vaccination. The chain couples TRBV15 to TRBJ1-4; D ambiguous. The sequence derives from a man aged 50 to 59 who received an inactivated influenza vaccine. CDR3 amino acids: CATSRDLNSPDGLFF. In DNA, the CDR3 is TGTGCCACCAGCAGAGATTTAAATAGTCCGGATGGACTGTTTTTT.